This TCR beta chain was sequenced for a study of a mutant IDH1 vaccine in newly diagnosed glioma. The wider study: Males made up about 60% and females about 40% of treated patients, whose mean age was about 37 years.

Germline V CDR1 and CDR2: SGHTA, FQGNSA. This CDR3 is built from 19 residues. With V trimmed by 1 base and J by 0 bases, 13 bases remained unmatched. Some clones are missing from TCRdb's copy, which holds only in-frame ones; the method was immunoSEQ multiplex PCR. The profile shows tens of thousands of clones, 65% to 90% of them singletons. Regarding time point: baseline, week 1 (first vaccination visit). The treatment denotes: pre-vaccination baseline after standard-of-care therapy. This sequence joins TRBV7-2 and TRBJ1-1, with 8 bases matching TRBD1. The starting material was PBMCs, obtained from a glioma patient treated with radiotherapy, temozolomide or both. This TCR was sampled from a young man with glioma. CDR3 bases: TGTGCCAGCAGCTTAGTAGCATGGACAGGGCGCCGACTGAACACTGAAGCTTTCTTT. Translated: CASSLVAWTGRRLNTEAFF.